One and the same sample provided the 14 T cell receptor beta chains below, sequenced in a study of T cell clonality in common variable immunodeficiency. Sequencing used immunoSEQ multiplex PCR; TCRdb keeps in-frame clones, though not all of them. The data show more than 65,000 clones, with none appearing a single time. Sequencing was done on a sample of peripheral blood mononuclear cells. These receptors all come from a person between 18 and 70 years old in good health.

This clone was observed at least ten times. The missing CDR3 end, 3 residues past where the read stops, is filled in from the germline J gene. The V call is TRBV2, the J call TRBJ1-2; D remains ambiguous. The V gene lost 4 bases and the J gene lost 2 bases, with 17 bases spanning the gap. The CDR3 is 16 amino acids. Germline assignment: CDR1 SNHLY and CDR2 FYNNEI. The CDR3 here is CASSALRGYPNYGYTF. The CDR3 DNA, read in part, is TGTGCCAGCAGTGCCCTTCGAGGGTATCCCAACTATGGC. Based on the CDR3 plus reference TRBV2 and TRBJ1-2, the full variable domain is EPEVTQTPSHQVTQMGQEVILRCVPISNHLYFYWYRQILGQKVEFLVSFYNNEISEKSEIFDDQFSVERPDGSNFTLKIRSTKLEDSAMYFCASSALRGYPNYGYTFGSGTRLTVV.

In its sample, this clone was seen many times. Read data end 3 residues before the CDR3 end; the end is taken from the germline J gene. The rearrangement uses TRBV2 and TRBJ2-7, with D perhaps matching TRBD2 (7 bases). The germline CDR1 and CDR2 sequences are SNHLY and FYNNEI. The V end was cut by 4 bases, the J end by 0 bases, with 10 bases between. This CDR3 is built from 14 residues. The CDR3 is CASSGGGVSYEQYF. The sequenced part of the CDR3 DNA is TGTGCCAGCAGTGGGGGGGGCGTCTCCTACGAG.

In its sample, this clone was seen many times. The read falls 3 residues short of the CDR3 end, and the missing part is taken from the germline J gene. The chain links TRBV5-1 to TRBJ1-4; maybe TRBD1 (5 bases). The CDR3 totals 15 residues. The germline CDR1 and CDR2 sequences are SGHRS and YFSETQ. The germline V and J ends were trimmed by 1 base and 3 bases, with 10 bases remaining between them. The CDR3 loop reads CASSLYAGPNEKLFF. The part of the CDR3 DNA that was read is TGCGCCAGCAGCTTGTATGCAGGGCCTAATGAAAAA.

This clone was found many times. Coverage ceases 3 residues before the CDR3 finishes, and the germline J gene fills in the end. The chain has TRBV29-1 and TRBJ2-3; 8 bases are shared with TRBD2. The length of the CDR3 is 15 residues. With V trimmed by 3 bases and J by 0 bases, 5 bases remained unmatched. The germline V gene has CDR1 SQVTM and CDR2 ANQGSEA. CDR3 sequence: CSVDLLADSTDTQYF. CDR3 bases read: TGCAGCGTTGACTTACTAGCGGATAGCACAGATACG.

This clone has ten or more counts. The read falls 3 residues short of the CDR3 end, and the missing part is taken from the germline J gene. This chain joins TRBV6-2 or TRBV6-3 and TRBJ2-1; D is undetermined. CDR1 and CDR2 from the germline V gene are MNHEY and SVGEGT. V lost 4 bases and J 7 bases, leaving 14 bases between the germline ends. This CDR3 spans 14 amino acids. CDR3 residues: CASSSTPTRNEQFF. The DNA read from the CDR3 is TGTGCCAGCAGTTCCACCCCCACGAGGAATGAG.

There are many counts of this clone. CDR3 sequence reads: CSAYGDREGYNEQFF. The DNA read from the CDR3 is TGCAGTGCTTATGGGGACAGGGAGGGCTACAATGAG. The chain joins TRBV20-1 to TRBJ2-1; 9 nucleotides match TRBD1. The observed sequence ends 3 residues before the CDR3 terminus, with the missing tail filled in from the germline J gene. With 5 bases clipped from V and 3 bases from J, the junction kept 8 bases outside the gene matches. Germline CDR1 and CDR2: DFQATT and SNEGSKA (reference sequence). The CDR3 spans 15 residues.

This clone was observed many times. The missing CDR3 end, 3 residues past where the read stops, is filled in from the germline J gene. The chain is built from TRBV5-1 and TRBJ2-5, with TRBD1 identical over 7 bases. The trim removed 0 bases at V and 3 bases at J, leaving 2 bases unmatched. The CDR3 contains 14 residues. In germline, CDR1 is SGHRS, CDR2 YFSETQ. Incomplete CDR3 DNA: TGCGCCAGCAGCTTGGGACAGGGTAAAGAGACC. Amino acids: CASSLGQGKET. The full-length CDR3 reads as CASSLGQGKETQYF.

This clone has a count of ten or more. The read ends 3 residues shy of where the CDR3 ends; the end is completed using the germline J gene. The J gene is TRBJ2-5, the V gene TRBV7-9, with 7 bases that match TRBD1. The trim removed 1 base at V and 1 base at J, leaving 3 bases unmatched. CDR1 and CDR2 (germline): SEHNR, FQNEAQ (reference sequence). CDR3 size: 15 residues. CDR3 bases read: TGTGCCAGCAGCTTAGTCGGACAGGTCCAAGAGACC. Protein product: CASSLVGQVQET. The entire CDR3 protein is CASSLVGQVQETQYF.

Many counts were recorded for this clone. The read halts 3 residues ahead of the CDR3 end, with the missing end drawn from the germline J gene. V is TRBV5-1 and J is TRBJ1-3, with 7 bases fitting TRBD1. The junction had 10 bases not matched to a gene; V was cut back by 4 bases and J by 0 bases. CDR1 is SGHRS, CDR2 YFSETQ, per germline. The CDR3 runs 17 residues. The part of the CDR3 DNA that was read is TGCGCCAGCAGCCGGGACAGTCCCAATCTCTCTGGAAACACC. It specifies CASSRDSPNLSGNT. The whole CDR3 region reads CASSRDSPNLSGNTIYF.

In its sample, this clone was seen many times. The CDR3 end lies 3 residues beyond the end of the read and is filled in from the germline J gene. The chain is built from TRBV20-1 and TRBJ2-1; 7 bases fit TRBD2. CDR3 size: 14 residues. V trimming: 7 bases; J trimming: 5 bases; junction bases outside the gene matches: 11. CDR1 and CDR2 from the germline V gene are DFQATT and SNEGSKA (reference sequence). This chain's CDR3 is CSGGRAGVNNEQFF. Partial CDR3 DNA: TGCAGTGGCGGCCGGGCGGGAGTTAACAATGAG.

About this clone itself: The read gets to within 3 residues of the CDR3 end, and the germline J gene fills in the rest. V gene TRBV2 combines with J gene TRBJ2-2; TRBD1 aligns across 8 bases. After removal of 11 bases from V and 3 bases from J, the junction contained 5 bases not matched to a gene. The CDR3 totals 13 residues. Looked up from germline, CDR1 is SNHLY and CDR2 is FYNNEI. The CDR3 here is CAVGDRYTGELFF. The CDR3 bases that were read are TGTGCCGTAGGGGACAGGTACACCGGGGAG. Drawing the rest from reference TRBV2 and TRBJ2-2, the complete variable domain is EPEVTQTPSHQVTQMGQEVILRCVPISNHLYFYWYRQILGQKVEFLVSFYNNEISEKSEIFDDQFSVERPDGSNFTLKIRSTKLEDSAMYFCAVGDRYTGELFFGEGSRLTVL.

This clone was recorded many times. The CDR3 is cut off 3 residues early in the read; its end comes from the germline J gene. The chain employs TRBV19 and TRBJ2-6; a possible D gene is TRBD1 (6 bases). CDR3 length: 17 amino acids. Trimming took 5 bases from V and 0 from J, leaving 14 bases between them. Germline V lookup: CDR1 LNHDA, CDR2 SQIVND (reference sequence). The covered CDR3 bases are TGTGCCAGTAGTCGGACAGATCCTCCCTCTGGGGCCAACGTC. Residues: CASSRTDPPSGANV. The CDR3 as a whole reads CASSRTDPPSGANVLTF.

This clone was counted ten times or more. The sequence runs out 3 residues before the end of the CDR3; the remainder is reconstructed from the germline J gene. V and J are TRBV30 and TRBJ2-5; D not certain. Trimming took 7 bases from V and 0 from J, leaving 9 bases between them. Germline V gene data show CDR1 as GTSNPN and CDR2 as SVGIG (reference sequence). The CDR3 is 12 residues long. Incomplete CDR3 DNA: TGTGCCTCGGCGGAGAACCAAGAGACC. It is translated as CASAENQET. The full CDR3 protein reads CASAENQETQYF.

This clone was found many times. The missing CDR3 end, 3 residues past where the read stops, is filled in from the germline J gene. V is TRBV18 and J is TRBJ2-3, with TRBD2 as a possible D gene (6 bases). Per the germline V gene, CDR1 is KGHSH and CDR2 is LQKENI. V dropped 3 bases and J dropped 1 base, with 14 bases sitting between them. CDR3 length: 16 amino acids. CDR3 bases read: TGTGCCAGCTCACCCTACTTAGCGGAGGGCACAGATACG. It codes for CASSPYLAEGTDT. The complete CDR3 sequence is CASSPYLAEGTDTQYF.